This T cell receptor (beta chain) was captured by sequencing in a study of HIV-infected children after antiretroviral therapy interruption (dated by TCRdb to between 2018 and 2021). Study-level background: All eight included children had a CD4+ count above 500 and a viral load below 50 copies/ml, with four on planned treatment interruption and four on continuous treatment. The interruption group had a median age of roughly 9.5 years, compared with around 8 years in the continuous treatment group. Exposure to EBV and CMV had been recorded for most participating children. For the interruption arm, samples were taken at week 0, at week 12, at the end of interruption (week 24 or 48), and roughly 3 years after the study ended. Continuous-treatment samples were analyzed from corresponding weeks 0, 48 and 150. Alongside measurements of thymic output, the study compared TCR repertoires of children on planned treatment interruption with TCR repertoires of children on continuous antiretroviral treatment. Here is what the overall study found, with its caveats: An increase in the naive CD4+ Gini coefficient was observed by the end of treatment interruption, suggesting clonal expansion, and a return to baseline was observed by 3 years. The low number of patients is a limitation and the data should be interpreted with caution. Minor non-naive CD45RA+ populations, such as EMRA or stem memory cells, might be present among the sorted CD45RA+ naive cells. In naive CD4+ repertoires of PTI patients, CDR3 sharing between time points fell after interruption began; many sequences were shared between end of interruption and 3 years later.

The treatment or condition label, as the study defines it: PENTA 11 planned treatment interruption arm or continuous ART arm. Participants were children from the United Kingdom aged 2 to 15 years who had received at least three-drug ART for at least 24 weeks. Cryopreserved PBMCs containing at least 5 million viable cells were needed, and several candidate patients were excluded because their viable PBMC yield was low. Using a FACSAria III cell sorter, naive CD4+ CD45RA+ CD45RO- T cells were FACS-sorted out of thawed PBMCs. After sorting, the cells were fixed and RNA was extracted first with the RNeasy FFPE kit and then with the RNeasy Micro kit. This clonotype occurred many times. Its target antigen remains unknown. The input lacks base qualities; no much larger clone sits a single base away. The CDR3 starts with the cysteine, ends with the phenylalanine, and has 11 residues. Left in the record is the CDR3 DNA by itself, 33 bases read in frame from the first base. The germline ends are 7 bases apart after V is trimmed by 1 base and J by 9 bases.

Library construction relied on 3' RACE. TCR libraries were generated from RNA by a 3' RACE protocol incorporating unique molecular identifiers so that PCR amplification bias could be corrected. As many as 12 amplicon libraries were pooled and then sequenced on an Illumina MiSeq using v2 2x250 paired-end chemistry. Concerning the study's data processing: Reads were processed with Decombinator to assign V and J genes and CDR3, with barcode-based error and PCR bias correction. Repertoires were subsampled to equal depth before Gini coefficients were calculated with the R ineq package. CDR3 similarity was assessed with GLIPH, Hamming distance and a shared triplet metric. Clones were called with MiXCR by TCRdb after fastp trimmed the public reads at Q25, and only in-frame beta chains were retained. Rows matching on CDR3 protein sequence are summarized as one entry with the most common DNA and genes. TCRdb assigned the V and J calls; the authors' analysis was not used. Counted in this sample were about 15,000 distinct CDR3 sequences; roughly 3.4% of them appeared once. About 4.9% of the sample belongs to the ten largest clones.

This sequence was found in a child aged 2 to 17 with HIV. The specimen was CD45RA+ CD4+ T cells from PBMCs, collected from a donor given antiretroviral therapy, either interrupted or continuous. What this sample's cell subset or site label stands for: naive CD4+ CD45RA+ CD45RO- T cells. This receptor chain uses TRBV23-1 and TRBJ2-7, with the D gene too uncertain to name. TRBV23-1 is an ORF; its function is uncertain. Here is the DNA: TGCGCCAGCAGTCAATGGGCCGTGCAGTACTTC. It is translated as CASSQWAVQYF.